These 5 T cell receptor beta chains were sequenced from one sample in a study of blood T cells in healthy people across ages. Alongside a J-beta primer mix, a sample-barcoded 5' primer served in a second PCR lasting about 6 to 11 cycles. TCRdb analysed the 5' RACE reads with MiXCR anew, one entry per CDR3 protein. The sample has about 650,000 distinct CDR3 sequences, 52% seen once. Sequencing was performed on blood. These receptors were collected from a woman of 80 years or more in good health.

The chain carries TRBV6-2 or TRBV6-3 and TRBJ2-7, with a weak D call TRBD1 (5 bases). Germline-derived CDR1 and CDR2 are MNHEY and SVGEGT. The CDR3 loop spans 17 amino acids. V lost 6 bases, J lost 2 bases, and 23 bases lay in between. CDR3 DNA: TGTGCCAGCAGCCCCGACAGAGCCATTTACAAAACCTACGAGCAGTACTTC. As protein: CASSPDRAIYKTYEQYF.

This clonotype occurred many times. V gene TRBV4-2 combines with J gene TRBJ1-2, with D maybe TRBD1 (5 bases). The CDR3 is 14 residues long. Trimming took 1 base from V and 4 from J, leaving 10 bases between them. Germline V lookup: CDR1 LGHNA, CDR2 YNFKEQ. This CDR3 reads CASSQGRGPYGYTF. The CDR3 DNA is TGTGCCAGCAGCCAAGGGAGGGGACCCTATGGCTACACCTTC.

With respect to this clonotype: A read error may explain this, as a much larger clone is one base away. The CDR3 loop reads CASSSPGSPIARSYNEQYF. The DNA of the CDR3 is TGCGCCAGCAGCTCCCCAGGGAGTCCGATAGCAAGGTCCTACAATGAGCAGTACTTC. The rearrangement links TRBV5-1 to TRBJ2-7; D tentatively reads TRBD1 or TRBD2 (5 bases each). The CDR3 spans 19 residues. The V and J ends lost 3 bases and 7 bases respectively, with 32 bases between them. The germline V gene has CDR1 SGHRS and CDR2 YFSETQ.

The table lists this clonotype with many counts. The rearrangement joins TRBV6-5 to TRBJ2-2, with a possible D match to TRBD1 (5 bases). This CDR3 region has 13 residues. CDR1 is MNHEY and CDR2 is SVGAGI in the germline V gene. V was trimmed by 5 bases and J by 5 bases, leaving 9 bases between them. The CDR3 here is CASSQGRTGELFF. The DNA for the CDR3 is TGTGCCAGCAGTCAGGGTAGGACCGGGGAGCTGTTTTTT.

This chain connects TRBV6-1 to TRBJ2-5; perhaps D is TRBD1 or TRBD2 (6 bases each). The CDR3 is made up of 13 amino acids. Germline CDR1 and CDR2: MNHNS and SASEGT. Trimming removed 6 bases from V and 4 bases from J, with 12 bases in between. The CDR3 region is CASRRGALETQYF. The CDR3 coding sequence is TGTGCCAGCAGGAGGGGGGCCCTAGAGACCCAGTACTTC.